This TCR beta chain was documented in a study of blood T cell repertoires in COVID-19 (TCRdb year 2020). At the level of the whole study: Samples from collaborators originated in the United States, Italy and Spain and spanned both the acute and convalescent phases of COVID-19. Deeply sampled blood TCRbeta repertoires from subjects exposed to, actively infected with, or recovered from COVID-19 were included in the dataset. HLA class I and class II types, where available, came from metadata supplied by the sample provider rather than from assay-based typing. The prospective study material was composed of cDNA or gDNA derived from T cells, B-cell-depleted T cells, or PBMCs. Samples came from the ongoing ImmuneRACE study (first 160 participants) plus 1,254 subjects from 6 global collaborators. The repertoires were made available in a free public database intended to serve as a resource for research on the immune response to SARS-CoV-2. Nearly every sample came with metadata listing a de-identified subject ID, COVID-19 status, age in years and sex.

TCRbeta CDR3 regions were amplified from genomic DNA by means of the immunoSEQ Assay, a bias-controlled multiplex PCR. As for how the authors treated the data: Within the assay, amplification of reference gene primers was used to estimate how many nucleated cells each sample contained. Sequence reads were collapsed and filtered to measure the absolute abundance of every unique TCRbeta CDR3 rearrangement. Productive Simpson clonality was computed per sample as the square root of Simpson's diversity index over productive rearrangements. Drawn from immuneACCESS, this table holds only the in-frame rearrangements with V and J called that TCRdb kept. Clones are partly lost; checked studies trace under half to an unresolved V gene and leave the rest unexplained. Clone size and the V and J calls come from that table; the DNA yielded D and trimming. The sample profile shows roughly 49,000 clones; 85% to 95% of them were found once. Over 0.95% of the sample is held by the ten biggest clonotypes.

Germline trimming: 5 bases from V, 9 bases from J; junction bases outside gene matches: 10. The germline V gene specifies MDHEN as CDR1 and SYDVKM as CDR2. From cysteine to phenylalanine, the CDR3 is 16 amino acids long. Only the CDR3 part of the read is kept: 48 bases, read in frame from the first base. As to this clone: No cognate antigen has been identified for it. Base-call qualities are not available, and no considerably larger clone is one nucleotide away.

At one collaborating source in Seattle, patients were enrolled during active infection and were followed longitudinally through the course of disease. Each collaborating institution followed its own protocols to collect whole blood in K2EDTA tubes. Collaborator samples were shipped for TCRbeta analysis as frozen whole blood, isolated PBMCs, or DNA extracted from either sample type. The full study reports these points: Clinical and demographic metadata were provided uncurated, with the amount varying by source and participant.

The sequencing input was peripheral blood. Here the chain combines TRBV28 and TRBJ1-6; 10 bases in the junction line up with TRBD1. The TCR was taken from a man between 60 and 75 years old with COVID-19, enrolled during active disease. The DNA reads TGTGCCAGCAGTCCAGGGGGACAGGGGAATTCTTCACCCCTCCACTTT. Translated, it reads CASSPGGQGNSSPLHF.